Each of the 7 T cell receptor beta chains below was sequenced from the same sample in a study of shared clonotypes between healthy human individuals. Clones were read by immunoSEQ multiplex PCR, and TCRdb kept only the in-frame ones, dropping some. The data hold some 1,100,000 clones, with about four fifths observed a single time. The sequenced sample was memory CD4+ T cells from PBMCs. Regarding subset: CD45RA-negative fraction. The source is a man younger than 35 in good health. Some clones in this sample may be carry-over from other donors' samples.

The rearrangement links TRBV5-6 to TRBJ2-7; possible D gene TRBD1, 5 bases. This CDR3 has 15 amino acids. From germline, CDR1 is SGHDT and CDR2 YYEEEE. The germline V and J ends were trimmed by 4 bases and 4 bases, with 18 bases remaining between them. The CDR3 loop reads CASSPSQGGFYEQYF. The DNA for the CDR3 is TGTGCCAGCAGCCCTTCCCAGGGCGGATTTTACGAGCAGTACTTC.

V is TRBV7-6 and J is TRBJ2-2; no reliable D call. V was trimmed by 4 bases and J by 5 bases, leaving 5 bases between them. This CDR3 contains 12 residues. The V gene's germline CDR1 is SGHVS and CDR2 FNYEAQ. CDR3 sequence: CASSSPTGELFF. The CDR3 nucleotides are TGTGCCAGCAGCTCTCCGACCGGGGAGCTGTTTTTT.

This clone was observed a handful of times. Other DNA sequences within the sample encode an identical CDR3. This chain's CDR3 is CASSQVGDQPQHF. DNA for the CDR3: TGCGCCAGCAGCCAAGTCGGGGATCAGCCCCAGCATTTT. The rearrangement joins TRBV4-1 to TRBJ1-5; D gene uncertain. This CDR3 has 13 amino acids. The V gene lost 1 base and the J gene lost 5 bases, with 6 bases spanning the gap. CDR1 MGHRA and CDR2 YSYEKL come from the germline V gene.

The chain is built from TRBV7-3 and TRBJ2-5; TRBD2 aligns across 8 bases. Germline values: CDR1 SGHTA, CDR2 FQGTGA. This CDR3 region has 17 residues. The J segment lost 5 bases and the V segment lost 0 bases, leaving 11 bases of the junction unmatched. CDR3 nucleotide sequence: TGTGCCAGCAGCTTAACGCCTCTCACGGGAGGGTGGGAGACCCAGTACTTC. Amino acid sequence: CASSLTPLTGGWETQYF. The full variable domain, with the rest looked up from reference TRBV7-3 and TRBJ2-5, is GAGVSQTPSNKVTEKGKYVELRCDPISGHTALYWYRQSLGQGPEFLIYFQGTGAADDSGLPNDRFFAVRPEGSVSTLKIQRTERGDSAVYLCASSLTPLTGGWETQYFGPGTRLLVL.

This clone was seen a handful of times. The CDR3 sequence is CASSTIGAHTEAFF. The CDR3 DNA reads TGCGCCAGCAGCACCATTGGGGCGCACACTGAAGCTTTCTTT. V and J are TRBV5-1 and TRBJ1-1; possible D gene TRBD1, 5 bases. In germline, CDR1 is SGHRS, CDR2 YFSETQ. Trimming cost V 4 bases and J 3 bases, with 13 bases left between them. This CDR3 spans 14 amino acids.

The chain carries TRBV9 and TRBJ1-1, with a tentative D call TRBD1 (5 bases). Looked up from germline, CDR1 is SGDLS and CDR2 is YYNGEE. The CDR3 is 13 residues long. The V end lost 0 bases, the J end lost 8 bases, and 11 bases lay between the germline ends. The CDR3 loop reads CASSVEWGREAFF. The DNA of the CDR3 is TGTGCCAGCAGCGTAGAGTGGGGGAGGGAAGCTTTCTTT.

The chain is built from TRBV6-1 and TRBJ1-1, with a possible D match to TRBD1 (5 bases). V shed 1 base and J shed 0 bases, with 9 bases lying between them. Germline V lookup: CDR1 MNHNS, CDR2 SASEGT. The CDR3 is 15 amino acids. CDR3 coding DNA: TGTGCCAGCAGTGAAGGAGGAGGGGTGAACACTGAAGCTTTCTTT. Translated, it gives CASSEGGGVNTEAFF.